A single sample is the source of the 32 T cell receptor beta chains below, sequenced in a study of CD8+CD57+ T cells in acquired aplastic anemia. TCR beta VDJ and CDR3 profiles were obtained from a genomic DNA template. Each CDR3 protein gets one entry after TCRdb re-called the reads with MiXCR. The table shows about 42,000 distinct CDR3 sequences, with 65% to 70% occurring only once. Material: sorted CD4+, CD8+, or CD8+CD57+ T cells (not recorded which) from PBMCs. The source of these receptors is a human donor in good health, serving as a control.

The rearrangement uses TRBV9 and TRBJ2-7; the D is unclear. Germline V gives CDR1 SGDLS, CDR2 YYNGEE. The CDR3 loop spans 14 amino acids. The ends were cut back, 0 bases at V and 3 bases at J, with 10 bases in the middle. This chain's CDR3 is CASSVGTARYEQYF. The CDR3 coding sequence is TGTGCCAGCAGCGTAGGTACAGCGCGCTACGAGCAGTACTTC.

The chain couples TRBV2 to TRBJ2-5; D might be TRBD1 or TRBD2, each matching 6 bases. Trimming removed 2 bases at V and 4 bases at J, with 14 bases between. Germline-derived CDR1 and CDR2 are SNHLY and FYNNEI. CDR3 length: 15 amino acids. This chain's CDR3 is CASSEPVGGAETQYF. In DNA, the CDR3 is TGTGCCAGCAGTGAACCTGTGGGGGGCGCAGAGACCCAGTACTTC.

This rearrangement joins TRBV24-1 to TRBJ2-3; the D is unclear. The CDR3 sequence is 13 residues long. The germline V gene has CDR1 KGHDR and CDR2 SFDVKD. V lost 4 bases and J 6 bases, leaving 10 bases between the germline ends. CDR3 amino acids: CATSDLPRDTQYF. CDR3 coding DNA: TGTGCCACCAGTGACCTGCCCCGGGATACGCAGTATTTT.

This clonotype was found many times. The V and J genes are TRBV5-1 and TRBJ2-7; a possible D gene is TRBD1 (5 bases). CDR1 is SGHRS and CDR2 is YFSETQ in the germline V gene. V was clipped by 0 bases and J by 0 bases, with 10 bases between them. The CDR3 covers 15 residues. The CDR3 spells CASSLEGLSSYEQYF. The CDR3 region has the DNA TGCGCCAGCAGCTTGGAGGGGTTGAGCTCCTACGAGCAGTACTTC. The whole variable domain, filled in from reference TRBV5-1 and TRBJ2-7, reads KAGVTQTPRYLIKTRGQQVTLSCSPISGHRSVSWYQQTPGQGLQFLFEYFSETQRNKGNFPGRFSGRQFSNSRSEMNVSTLELGDSALYLCASSLEGLSSYEQYFGPGTRLTVT.

This clonotype was seen a few times. The V call is TRBV18, the J call TRBJ1-5; no reliable D call. The CDR3 contains 16 residues. The germline V and J ends were trimmed by 2 bases and 0 bases, with 11 bases remaining between them. Germline V gives CDR1 KGHSH, CDR2 LQKENI. The DNA for the CDR3 is TGTGCCAGCTCACCAGGCAGCCCCTATAGCAATCAGCCCCAGCATTTT. Its protein is CASSPGSPYSNQPQHF.

This clonotype came up many times. The rearrangement joins TRBV7-9 to TRBJ2-7; D is unresolved. CDR3 length: 13 residues. The germline V and J ends were trimmed by 3 bases and 7 bases, with 13 bases remaining between them. Germline V gene data show CDR1 as SEHNR and CDR2 as FQNEAQ (reference sequence). In DNA, the CDR3 is TGTGCCAGCAGCTTCGACATTCTAACTGAGCAGTACTTC. Translating gives CASSFDILTEQYF. Based on the CDR3 plus reference TRBV7-9 and TRBJ2-7, the full variable domain is DTGVSQNPRHKITKRGQNVTFRCDPISEHNRLYWYRQTLGQGPEFLTYFQNEAQLEKSRLLSDRFSAERPKGSFSTLEIQRTEQGDSAMYLCASSFDILTEQYFGPGTRLTVT.

V is TRBV11-1 and J is TRBJ2-1; 8 nucleotides line up with TRBD2. Germline V gene sequence: CDR1 SGHAT, CDR2 FQDESV (reference sequence). V shed 1 base and J 6 bases; nucleotides not matched to a gene: 8. The CDR3 totals 16 residues. Here the CDR3 DNA reads TGTGCCAGCAGCTTAGTAGAGGCGGGGGGATCCAATGAGCAGTTCTTC. It codes for CASSLVEAGGSNEQFF.

Ten or more counts support this clonotype. This rearrangement joins TRBV11-1 to TRBJ1-1; perhaps TRBD1 as D (6 bases). The V end lost 1 base, the J end lost 1 base, and 10 bases lay between the germline ends. In germline, CDR1 is SGHAT, CDR2 FQDESV (reference sequence). The CDR3 totals 15 residues. Here the CDR3 DNA reads TGTGCCAGCAGCTTAGGGGACACCAAGAACACTGAAGCTTTCTTT. Amino acids: CASSLGDTKNTEAFF.

The rearrangement links TRBV29-1 to TRBJ2-3, with 12 bases matching TRBD1. V was clipped by 4 bases and J by 3 bases; unmatched bases: 5. Germline V gene sequence: CDR1 SQVTM, CDR2 ANQGSEA. The CDR3 is 15 residues long. CDR3 coding DNA: TGCAGCGTTGCGGGGACAGGGGGCGCGACAGATACGCAGTATTTT. It specifies CSVAGTGGATDTQYF.

This clonotype was counted a few times. The chain links TRBV27 to TRBJ2-7; the match to TRBD2 covers 8 bases. V was pared by 5 bases and J by 1 base, with 10 bases of the junction left unmatched. Germline V gene lookup returns CDR1 MNHEY and CDR2 SMNVEV (reference sequence). This CDR3 contains 16 residues. The CDR3: CASSPTLAGSSYEQYF. CDR3 bases: TGTGCCAGCAGTCCCACTCTAGCGGGCTCATCCTACGAGCAGTACTTC.

The rearrangement joins TRBV25-1 to TRBJ1-3, with TRBD1 as a possible D gene (6 bases). Germline loops: CDR1 MGHDK, CDR2 SYGVNS. V was shortened by 3 bases and J by 0 bases, with 12 bases between the two germline ends. This CDR3 has 16 amino acids. The CDR3 reads CASSDPGQISGNTIYF. The CDR3 DNA is TGTGCCAGCAGTGATCCTGGACAGATCTCTGGAAACACCATATATTTT.

This clonotype was found once. V and J are TRBV29-1 and TRBJ2-5, with D tentatively TRBD1 (5 bases). CDR3 size: 13 residues. Trimming shortened V by 3 bases and J by 5 bases, and 13 bases separated the two germline ends. Germline V CDR1 and CDR2: SQVTM, ANQGSEA. The CDR3 DNA is TGCAGCGTTGAGTCCAGGGCTGGTGAGACCCAGTACTTC. Residues: CSVESRAGETQYF.

This clonotype was observed once. The conserved closing phenylalanine or tryptophan is absent in this CDR3, likely reflecting a read error. This sequence joins TRBV19 and TRBJ1-1; D gene ambiguous. Deletions cut 1 base from V and 4 bases from J, with 7 bases between. Germline CDR1 reads LNHDA; CDR2 reads SQIVND (reference sequence). The CDR3 covers 13 residues. The CDR3 sequence is CASSIGRGTEAFL. The CDR3, as DNA: TGTGCCAGTAGTATAGGGCGGGGCACTGAAGCTTTCCTT.

This clonotype is medium-sized in the sample. V is TRBV10-3 and J is TRBJ2-7; TRBD1 agrees at 8 bases. CDR1 is ENHRY and CDR2 is SYGVKD in the germline V gene. V dropped 0 bases and J dropped 0; count of bases not matched to a gene: 10. The CDR3 has 18 residues. The CDR3 region has the DNA TGTGCCATCAGTGAGTCCCTACTTAGACAGGGGACCTCCTACGAGCAGTACTTC. This gives the protein CAISESLLRQGTSYEQYF.

The gene calls are TRBV11-1 and TRBJ1-1, with D maybe TRBD1 (5 bases). Germline CDR1 SGHAT, CDR2 FQDESV (reference sequence). V lost 1 base to trimming and J lost 6 bases, with 12 bases between them. The CDR3 is made up of 14 amino acids. CDR3 DNA: TGTGCCAGCAGCTTAGGCTGGGGCGCTTCTGAAGCTTTCTTT. Its protein is CASSLGWGASEAFF.

The genes are TRBV15 and TRBJ1-5; TRBD1 aligns across 7 bases. V dropped 4 bases and J dropped 8; count of bases not matched to a gene: 5. This CDR3 is built from 13 residues. The germline V gene has CDR1 LNHNV and CDR2 YYDKDF (reference sequence). CDR3 amino acids: CATSTSGGKPQHF. The DNA for the CDR3 is TGTGCCACCAGCACCTCAGGGGGAAAGCCCCAGCATTTT.

The chain recombines TRBV10-3 with TRBJ1-5; D possibly corresponds to TRBD1 (6 bases). Trimming pared 0 bases from V and 4 bases from J, leaving 7 bases between. CDR3 length: 14 residues. CDR1 is ENHRY and CDR2 is SYGVKD in the germline V gene. Written as DNA, the CDR3 is TGTGCCATCAGTGAGTCTACAGGGAATCAGCCCCAGCATTTT. This encodes CAISESTGNQPQHF.

V gene TRBV7-8 combines with J gene TRBJ1-6; the match to TRBD1 covers 9 bases. Germline CDR1 reads SGHVS; CDR2 reads FQNEAQ. Losses at the gene ends were 9 bases for V and 8 bases for J; bases not matched to a gene: 14. The CDR3 extends over 16 amino acids. In DNA form, the CDR3 reads TGTGCCAGTATCCAAACAGGGGGCTACACCCATTCACCCCTCCACTTT. Its translation: CASIQTGGYTHSPLHF. The full variable domain, in which reference TRBV7-8 and TRBJ1-6 provide the parts outside the CDR3, is GAGVSQSPRYKVAKRGQDVALRCDPISGHVSLFWYQQALGQGPEFLTYFQNEAQLDKSGLPSDRFFAERPEGSVSTLKIQRTQQEDSAVYLCASIQTGGYTHSPLHFGNGTRLTVT.

The rearrangement links TRBV20-1 to TRBJ1-4; D is unresolved. Deletions cut 0 bases from V and 4 bases from J, with 15 bases between. The germline V gene encodes CDR1 DFQATT and CDR2 SNEGSKA (reference sequence). This CDR3 spans 16 amino acids. Written as DNA, the CDR3 is TGCAGTGCTAGAGATCGGCGGTCCTCACTTAATGAAAAACTGTTTTTT. As protein: CSARDRRSSLNEKLFF.

The chain recombines TRBV11-1 with TRBJ2-7, with 9 bases matching TRBD1. Germline assignment: CDR1 SGHAT and CDR2 FQDESV (reference sequence). The V segment lost 3 bases and the J segment 1 base; nucleotides outside the gene matches: 7. The CDR3 spans 16 residues. CDR3 amino acids: CASSFSAGTGSYEQYF. The CDR3 DNA reads as TGTGCCAGCAGCTTTTCCGCCGGGACAGGGTCCTACGAGCAGTACTTC. The full variable domain, with the rest looked up from reference TRBV11-1 and TRBJ2-7, is EAEVAQSPRYKITEKSQAVAFWCDPISGHATLYWYRQILGQGPELLVQFQDESVVDDSQLPKDRFSAERLKGVDSTLKIQPAELGDSAMYLCASSFSAGTGSYEQYFGPGTRLTVT.

This sequence joins TRBV15 and TRBJ1-2; 10 nucleotides agree with TRBD1. CDR1 and CDR2 from the germline V gene are LNHNV and YYDKDF (reference sequence). V trimming: 2 bases; J trimming: 7 bases; junction bases outside the gene matches: 13. This CDR3 is 17 amino acids long. The CDR3 region has the DNA TGTGCCACCAGCAGAATTACGGGGTTCGGGACAGGGGCTGGCTACACCTTC. It translates to CATSRITGFGTGAGYTF.

To note about this clonotype: One end of the junction varies from germline; a read error may be responsible. V and J are TRBV15 and TRBJ2-7; D call uncertain. CDR1 and CDR2 (germline): LNHNV, YYDKDF (reference sequence). The CDR3 extends over 13 amino acids. CDR3 amino acids: CATSRDPGYEQYF. CDR3 DNA: TGTGCCACCAGCAGAGATCCGGGCTACGAGCAGTACTTT.

This clonotype is labeled as large (0.1 to 1%). The chain has TRBV25-1 and TRBJ2-5; no definite D call. V lost 6 bases, J lost 0 bases, and 17 bases lay in between. The germline gives CDR1 MGHDK, CDR2 SYGVNS. This CDR3 contains 16 residues. This chain's CDR3 is CASSHPVVWYQETQYF. The CDR3 nucleotides read TGTGCCAGCAGCCACCCAGTCGTCTGGTACCAAGAGACCCAGTACTTC.

This clonotype was found once. The rearrangement uses TRBV2 and TRBJ2-5; 7 bases map to TRBD2. Unmatched junction bases numbered 4, after V lost 6 bases and J lost 3 bases. CDR1 and CDR2 from the germline V gene are SNHLY and FYNNEI. The CDR3 sequence is 13 residues long. This CDR3 reads CASSTSVEETQYF. CDR3 nucleotide sequence: TGTGCCAGCAGCACTAGCGTTGAAGAGACCCAGTACTTC. The complete variable domain, with remaining parts taken from reference TRBV2 and TRBJ2-5, reads EPEVTQTPSHQVTQMGQEVILRCVPISNHLYFYWYRQILGQKVEFLVSFYNNEISEKSEIFDDQFSVERPDGSNFTLKIRSTKLEDSAMYFCASSTSVEETQYFGPGTRLLVL.

V usage is TRBV19 and J usage is TRBJ1-4; D call uncertain. V dropped 5 bases and J dropped 8 bases, with 6 bases sitting between them. The length of the CDR3 is 11 residues. Looked up from germline, CDR1 is LNHDA and CDR2 is SQIVND (reference sequence). The chain's CDR3 is CASSREEKLFF. CDR3 nucleotides: TGTGCCAGTAGTCGTGAGGAAAAACTGTTTTTT.

The gene calls are TRBV6-5 and TRBJ2-7; 8 nucleotides agree with TRBD2. Per germline, CDR1 MNHEY and CDR2 SVGAGI. The CDR3 extends over 15 amino acids. Trimming at V came to 2 bases and at J to 3 bases, leaving 6 bases not matched to a gene. The CDR3 sequence: CASSYNRGGLYEQYF. CDR3 in DNA: TGTGCCAGCAGTTACAATCGGGGGGGGCTCTACGAGCAGTACTTC.

The chain employs TRBV7-2 and TRBJ2-5; D is possibly TRBD1 (6 bases). Germline V gene sequence: CDR1 SGHTA, CDR2 FQGNSA. The CDR3 extends over 13 amino acids. V was pared by 5 bases and J by 5 bases, with 12 bases between. The CDR3 region has the DNA TGTGCCAGCAGCCCCCGGCAGGGGGAGACCCAGTACTTC. Translation: CASSPRQGETQYF.

This chain uses TRBV11-2 with TRBJ1-1, with 8 bases matching TRBD1. From germline, CDR1 is SGHAT and CDR2 FQNNGV. There are 17 residues in the CDR3. V lost 1 base, J lost 0 bases, and 7 bases stayed unmatched. CDR3 nucleotides: TGTGCCAGCAGCTTAGTGGGGACAGGCTTTATGAACACTGAAGCTTTCTTT. Translation: CASSLVGTGFMNTEAFF. Variable domain in full (rest from reference TRBV11-2 and TRBJ1-1): EAGVAQSPRYKIIEKRQSVAFWCNPISGHATLYWYQQILGQGPKLLIQFQNNGVVDDSQLPKDRFSAERLKGVDSTLKIQPAKLEDSAVYLCASSLVGTGFMNTEAFFGQGTRLTVV.

The V and J genes are TRBV28 and TRBJ1-3; D is unresolved. From germline, CDR1 is MDHEN and CDR2 SYDVKM. The CDR3 is 12 residues long. V was shortened by 7 bases and J by 9 bases, with 13 bases between the two germline ends. The CDR3 region is CASTLPRGTIYF. CDR3 coding DNA: TGTGCCAGCACCTTACCCCGAGGCACCATATATTTT.

The V call is TRBV19, the J call TRBJ1-4; D call uncertain. The V end lost 6 bases, the J end lost 0 bases, and 8 bases lay between the germline ends. CDR1 and CDR2 (germline): LNHDA, SQIVND (reference sequence). The CDR3 length is 14 residues. This chain's CDR3 is CASRARTTNEKLFF. The CDR3 DNA reads as TGTGCCAGTAGAGCCAGGACAACTAATGAAAAACTGTTTTTT.

The chain employs TRBV10-3 and TRBJ1-2, with 7 bases matching TRBD1. Germline V gene lookup returns CDR1 ENHRY and CDR2 SYGVKD. V shed 11 bases, J shed 0 bases, and the junction held 6 bases outside the gene matches. The CDR3 length is 13 residues. The CDR3 protein is CASRTGTNYGYTF. CDR3 sequence (DNA): TGTGCCTCACGGACAGGAACTAACTATGGCTACACCTTC.

This rearrangement joins TRBV7-2 to TRBJ2-7; 9 nucleotides match TRBD1. Per the germline V gene, CDR1 is SGHTA and CDR2 is FQGNSA. The CDR3 consists of 14 residues. Germline trimming cut 4 bases from V and 2 bases from J; bases unmatched to any gene: 3. CDR3 protein: CASSSTGGTYEQYF. The CDR3 DNA reads as TGTGCCAGCAGCTCCACAGGGGGCACCTACGAGCAGTACTTC.